The rows below give T cell receptor beta chains drawn from one sample of a study of T cell repertoires in cytomegalovirus infection. TCRdb reprocessed the reads with MiXCR, giving one entry per CDR3 protein. The sample records about 500,000 distinct CDR3 sequences, around 30% being singletons. Antigens of these TCRs are unknown. The sample in question was cultured PBMCs, obtained from culture after CMV antigen stimulation. The receptors come from a human donor in good health (CMV status not recorded). Some clones in this sample may be carry-over from other donors' samples. CDR3s include the opening cysteine and the closing phenylalanine or tryptophan. D genes are given only for firm matches. Not every row has a clone size; where given, it reads once, few, many or a size class.

D gene,clone size,J gene,V gene,CDR3 DNA,CDR3 protein
TRBD1,NA,TRBJ1-5,TRBV20-1,TGCAGTGCTAGGACAGGGTATAGCAATCAGCCCCAGCATTTT,CSARTGYSNQPQHF
NA,few,TRBJ1-2,TRBV6-1,TGTGCCAGCAGATTCCAGGGTTTGAGGGACTATGGCTACACCTTC,CASRFQGLRDYGYTF
TRBD2,few,TRBJ2-1,TRBV24-1,TGTGCCACCAGTGACCCTACTAGCGGGAGTAGAGGTGAGCAGTTCTTC,CATSDPTSGSRGEQFF
NA,few,TRBJ1-1,TRBV19,TGTGCCAGTAGTATAGATGGGGCTCTCCCCGGGGGAGCTTTCTTT,CASSIDGALPGGAFF
NA,NA,TRBJ2-1,TRBV15,TGTGCCACCAGCAGAGAAGGTGGAAGCTCGAGTGGCAATGAGCAGTTCTTC,CATSREGGSSSGNEQFF
TRBD2,many,TRBJ2-5,TRBV11-2,TGTGCCAGCAGCTTTAGACTAGCAGTAGAGACCCAGTACTTC,CASSFRLAVETQYF
TRBD1,few,TRBJ1-3,TRBV9,TGTGCCAGCAGCGCTACAGGGGGGAGGGGAAACACCATATATTTT,CASSATGGRGNTIYF
NA,few,TRBJ2-7,TRBV15,TGTGCCACCAGCAGAGAGTATTCGACCGGGACACTCTCCTACGAGCAGTACTTC,CATSREYSTGTLSYEQYF
TRBD2,few,TRBJ2-3,TRBV24-1,TGTGCCACCAGTGCCCGGACTAGCGGGGGGAACACAGATACGCAGTATTTT,CATSARTSGGNTDTQYF
TRBD2,NA,TRBJ2-3,TRBV6-2/TRBV6-3,TGTGCCAGCAGTTTCCATCTAGCGGGAGCGGGAGATACGCAGTATTTT,CASSFHLAGAGDTQYF
TRBD2,few,TRBJ2-1,TRBV10-2,TGCGCCAGTAGACTAGCGGGAGGGCCTAGGGTTTTGAGAGGTGAGCAGTTCTTC,CASRLAGGPRVLRGEQFF
TRBD2,NA,TRBJ2-5,TRBV7-9,TGTGCCAGCACCAAGGGGACTAGCGGGAACGTTGGGGAGACCCAGTACTTC,CASTKGTSGNVGETQYF
NA,NA,TRBJ1-5,TRBV27,TGTGCCAGCAGTGGGGTTGCCGGGACTCAGCCCCAGCATTTT,CASSGVAGTQPQHF
TRBD2,NA,TRBJ2-3,TRBV15,TGTGCCACCAGCACCTTAGCGGGATCGAGCACAGATACGCAGTATTTT,CATSTLAGSSTDTQYF
TRBD1,NA,TRBJ1-4,TRBV20-1,TGCAGTGCTACTTTTGGGACAGCTAATGAAAAACTGTTTTTT,CSATFGTANEKLFF
NA,NA,TRBJ1-2,TRBV4-3,TGCGCCAGCAGCCAGGACCTGCCCTATGGCTACACCTTC,CASSQDLPYGYTF
NA,few,TRBJ2-3,TRBV10-3,TGTGCCATCAGTGAGGGCAGGGCGACAGATACGCAGTATTTT,CAISEGRATDTQYF
NA,NA,TRBJ1-2,TRBV20-1,TGCAGTGCTAGAAGTGTGGCCCAGGCTGCCTATGGCTACACCTTC,CSARSVAQAAYGYTF
NA,NA,TRBJ1-2,TRBV7-9,TGTGCCAGCAGCTTAGCGCGAACAGGGACCTTTAACTATGGCTACACCTTC,CASSLARTGTFNYGYTF
TRBD1,few,TRBJ2-7,TRBV28,TGTGCCAGCAGTTTAATGGTGGGGACAGGGGGCGAGCAGTACTTC,CASSLMVGTGGEQYF
TRBD2,few,TRBJ2-1,TRBV6-5,TGTGCCAGCAGAACCATTAGACAGGGGGCGACTAGCGGGAGCTCCTACAATGAGCAGTTCTTC,CASRTIRQGATSGSSYNEQFF
TRBD1,NA,TRBJ2-1,TRBV20-1,TGCAGTGCTGACCTCCGGGACAGGGTGTACAATGAGCAGTTCTTC,CSADLRDRVYNEQFF
TRBD1,NA,TRBJ1-1,TRBV18,TGTGCCAGCAAACAGGGGCCCGAAGCTTTCTTT,CASKQGPEAFF
NA,many,TRBJ2-3,TRBV7-2,TGTGCCAGCAGCTTAGTTCTTTATGCAGATACGCAGTATTTT,CASSLVLYADTQYF
TRBD1,NA,TRBJ2-1,TRBV7-8,TGTGCCAGCAGCTTAGCGGGACAGGGCACTAATGAGCAGTTCTTC,CASSLAGQGTNEQFF
TRBD1,NA,TRBJ1-4,TRBV11-3,TGTGCCAGCAGCCGACGGACAGGGGCGGTTGAAAAACTGTTTTTT,CASSRRTGAVEKLFF
NA,NA,TRBJ2-6,TRBV6-2/TRBV6-3,TGTGCCAGCATTGACGGAAGCTCTGGGGCCAACGTCCTGACTTTC,CASIDGSSGANVLTF
TRBD2,NA,TRBJ2-7,TRBV7-2,TGTGCCAGCAGCTTAGTAGCGGGAGAGTGGGAGCAGTACTTC,CASSLVAGEWEQYF
NA,NA,TRBJ2-6,TRBV7-6,TGTGCCAGCAGCTTGGGACGGAACTCTGGGGCCAACGTCCTGACTTTC,CASSLGRNSGANVLTF
NA,once,TRBJ2-7,TRBV12-3/TRBV12-4,TGTGCCAGCAGCACTGGACAGAACTACGAGCAGTACTTC,CASSTGQNYEQYF
NA,many,TRBJ2-3,TRBV7-2,TGTGCCAGCAGTCCCAGATTAGCAGATACGCAGTATTTT,CASSPRLADTQYF
NA,many,TRBJ2-5,TRBV7-9,TGTGCCAGCAGCTTAGGGCAGCAATTACAAGAGACCCAGTACTTC,CASSLGQQLQETQYF
TRBD1,NA,TRBJ2-6,TRBV6-2/TRBV6-3,TGTGCCAGCAGTCCTCGGGGACAGGGGCCCTCTGGGGCCAACGTCCTGACTTTC,CASSPRGQGPSGANVLTF
NA,NA,TRBJ1-1,TRBV4-1,TGCGCCAGCAGCCTACCCGGGGGGAATGCTTTCTTT,CASSLPGGNAFF
TRBD2,NA,TRBJ2-7,TRBV19,TGTGCCAGTAGTACGTCAGCGGGAGGATCCACCTACGAGCAGTACTTC,CASSTSAGGSTYEQYF
TRBD2,NA,TRBJ2-4,TRBV27,TGTGCCAGCAGTTTATCGGGGTGGAGGAGCGGGAGGGCCGACATTCAGTACTTC,CASSLSGWRSGRADIQYF
NA,many,TRBJ1-4,TRBV28,TGTGCCAGCAGTCTATCCGGGACCCAAATTGGAAAACTGTTTTTT,CASSLSGTQIGKLFF
TRBD2,NA,TRBJ2-3,TRBV7-6,TGTGCCAGCAGCCGACGACTAGCGGGAGCAGGAACAGATACGCAGTATTTT,CASSRRLAGAGTDTQYF
NA,NA,TRBJ1-2,TRBV6-1,TGTGCCAGCAACCTCCAGGGGAGGACTGTCGGCTACACCTTC,CASNLQGRTVGYTF
TRBD2,many,TRBJ2-3,TRBV10-3,TGTGCCATCAGTGAGTCGCGCTGGGGACTAGCGGGAACAGATACGCAGTATTTT,CAISESRWGLAGTDTQYF
TRBD1,NA,TRBJ1-1,TRBV28,TGTGCCAGCAGTTTATCTAACCTGGGGACAGGGGGCGCGACTGAAGCTTTCTTT,CASSLSNLGTGGATEAFF
TRBD2,NA,TRBJ2-7,TRBV28,TGTGCCAGCAGTTTATTTAAGGGCTCTAGCGGGCCCTACGAGCAGTACTTC,CASSLFKGSSGPYEQYF
NA,many,TRBJ1-5,TRBV12-3/TRBV12-4,TGTGCCAGCAGTTTGAGAGGGCTCGGGAATCAGCCCCAGCATTTT,CASSLRGLGNQPQHF
NA,once,TRBJ1-3,TRBV19,TGTGCCAGTAATGAGGGTTCGGCAACAATATATTTT,CASNEGSATIYF
TRBD1,once,TRBJ1-2,TRBV19,TGTGCCAGTAGTTGGGGACAGGGGACTTATGGCTACACCTTC,CASSWGQGTYGYTF
NA,many,TRBJ1-3,TRBV6-1,TGTGCCAGCAGCCCCGTGGGAAGGAGCGTTCGAGGAAACACCATATATTTT,CASSPVGRSVRGNTIYF
NA,few,TRBJ1-2,TRBV19,TGTGCCAGTAGGATACTCGGGGGCTATGGCTACACCTTC,CASRILGGYGYTF
NA,few,TRBJ2-5,TRBV11-2,TGTGCCAGCGGAAGGGGGGCTGGGGAGACCCAGTACTTC,CASGRGAGETQYF
TRBD2,NA,TRBJ2-2,TRBV7-9,TGTGCCAGCAGCTTACCCCCGGGACTAGCGGGACACACCGGGGAGCTGTTTTTT,CASSLPPGLAGHTGELFF
NA,few,TRBJ2-1,TRBV5-4,TGTGCCAGCATCTTTTACAATGAGCAGTTCTTC,CASIFYNEQFF
NA,once,TRBJ1-6,TRBV11-2,TGTGCCAGCAGCCTGTATTCAGGGGACAATTCACCCCTCCACTTT,CASSLYSGDNSPLHF
NA,NA,TRBJ1-5,TRBV6-6,TGTGTCAGCAGTTACTCCCCGGGGAGAAGGGTCAATCAGCCCCAGCATTTT,CVSSYSPGRRVNQPQHF
NA,many,TRBJ2-1,TRBV7-2,TGTGCCAGCAGCTTTGAACGGGACTCCTACAATGAGCAGTTCTTC,CASSFERDSYNEQFF
TRBD1,NA,TRBJ1-2,TRBV28,TGTGCCAGCAGTTTAGTACAGGGGGGATGGAGAGGCTACACCTTC,CASSLVQGGWRGYTF